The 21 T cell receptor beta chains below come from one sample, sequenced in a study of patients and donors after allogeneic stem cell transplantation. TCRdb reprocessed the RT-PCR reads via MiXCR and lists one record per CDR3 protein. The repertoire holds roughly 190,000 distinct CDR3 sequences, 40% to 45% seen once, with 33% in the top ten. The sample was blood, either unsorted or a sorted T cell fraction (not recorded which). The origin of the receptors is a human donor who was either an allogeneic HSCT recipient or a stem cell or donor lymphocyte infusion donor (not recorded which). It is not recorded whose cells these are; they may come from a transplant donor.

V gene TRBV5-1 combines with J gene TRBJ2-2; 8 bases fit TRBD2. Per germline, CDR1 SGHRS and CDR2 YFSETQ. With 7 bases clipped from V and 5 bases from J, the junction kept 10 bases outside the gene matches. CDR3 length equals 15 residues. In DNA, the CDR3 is TGCGCCAGCCTCCCGGGAGGGCAGTCGACCGGGGAGCTGTTTTTT. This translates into CASLPGGQSTGELFF.

As DNA, the CDR3 is TGTGCCAGCAGCCCCGGGACAGGGAAGTACGAGCAGTACTTC. Its protein is CASSPGTGKYEQYF. V usage is TRBV7-9 and J usage is TRBJ2-7, with 9 bases that match TRBD1. J gave up 4 bases and V 5 bases, and 6 bases lay outside the gene matches. Germline V gene lookup returns CDR1 SEHNR and CDR2 FQNEAQ (reference sequence). This CDR3 contains 14 residues.

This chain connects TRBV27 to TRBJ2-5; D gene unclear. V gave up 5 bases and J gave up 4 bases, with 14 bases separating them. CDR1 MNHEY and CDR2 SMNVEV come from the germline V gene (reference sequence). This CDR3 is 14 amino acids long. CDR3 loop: CASSPTDGRETQYF. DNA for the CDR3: TGTGCCAGCAGTCCCACGGACGGTCGAGAGACCCAGTACTTC.

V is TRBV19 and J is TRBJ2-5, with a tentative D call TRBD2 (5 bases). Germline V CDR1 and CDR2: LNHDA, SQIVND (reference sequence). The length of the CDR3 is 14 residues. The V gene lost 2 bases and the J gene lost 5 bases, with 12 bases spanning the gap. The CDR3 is CASSISGLRETQYF. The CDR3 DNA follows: TGTGCCAGTAGTATAAGCGGACTGAGGGAGACCCAGTACTTC.

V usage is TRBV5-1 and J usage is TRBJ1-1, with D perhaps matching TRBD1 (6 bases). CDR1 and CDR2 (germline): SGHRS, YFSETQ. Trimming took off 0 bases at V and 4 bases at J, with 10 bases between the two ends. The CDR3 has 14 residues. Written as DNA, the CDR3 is TGCGCCAGCAGCTTGGGGACAGAACTCACTGAAGCTTTCTTT. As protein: CASSLGTELTEAFF.

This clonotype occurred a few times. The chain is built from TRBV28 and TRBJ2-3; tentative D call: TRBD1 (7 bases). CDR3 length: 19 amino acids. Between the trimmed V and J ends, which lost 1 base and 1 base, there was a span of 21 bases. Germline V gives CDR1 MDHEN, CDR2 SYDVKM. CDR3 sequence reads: CASSLLIGGDSKRTDTQYF. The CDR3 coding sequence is TGTGCCAGCAGTTTATTAATAGGAGGGGACAGCAAACGCACAGATACGCAGTATTTT. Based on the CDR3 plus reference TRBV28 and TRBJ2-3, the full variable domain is DVKVTQSSRYLVKRTGEKVFLECVQDMDHENMFWYRQDPGLGLRLIYFSYDVKMKEKGDIPEGYSVSREKKERFSLILESASTNQTSMYLCASSLLIGGDSKRTDTQYFGPGTRLTVL.

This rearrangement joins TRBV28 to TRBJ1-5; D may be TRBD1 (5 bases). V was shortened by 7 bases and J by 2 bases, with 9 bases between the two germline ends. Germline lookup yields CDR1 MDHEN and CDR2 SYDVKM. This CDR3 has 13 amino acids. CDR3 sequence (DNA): TGTGCCAGCATCACGACAGGCAATCAGCCCCAGCATTTT. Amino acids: CASITTGNQPQHF.

CDR3 nucleotides: TGTGCCAGCAGTTCCACCAATTTCCGGGACAGGGGAGGCTATGAGCAGTTCTTC. Residues: CASSSTNFRDRGGYEQFF. The gene calls are TRBV12-3 or TRBV12-4 and TRBJ2-1; 10 bases map to TRBD1. This CDR3 spans 18 amino acids. After removal of 4 bases from V and 8 bases from J, the junction contained 17 bases not matched to a gene.

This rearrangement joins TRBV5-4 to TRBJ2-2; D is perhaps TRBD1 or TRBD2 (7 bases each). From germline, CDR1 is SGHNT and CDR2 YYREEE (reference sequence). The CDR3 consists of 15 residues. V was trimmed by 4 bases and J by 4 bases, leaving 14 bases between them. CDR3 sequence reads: CASSRQGGVTGELFF. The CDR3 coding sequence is TGTGCCAGCAGCCGACAGGGAGGGGTCACCGGGGAGCTGTTTTTT.

The CDR3 nucleotides are TGCGCCAGCAGCTTGGGTCCAGACAGGGAGACCCAGTACTTC. Translated, it gives CASSLGPDRETQYF. The chain joins TRBV5-1 to TRBJ2-5, with D possibly being TRBD1 (6 bases). Germline lookup yields CDR1 SGHRS and CDR2 YFSETQ. The CDR3 covers 14 residues. V lost 0 bases and J 5 bases, leaving 11 bases between the germline ends.

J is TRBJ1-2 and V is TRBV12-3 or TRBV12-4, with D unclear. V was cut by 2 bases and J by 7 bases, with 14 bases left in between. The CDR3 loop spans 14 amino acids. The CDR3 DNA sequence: TGTGCCAGCAGTTTAAGTGCGGTTATAGGTGGCTACACCTTC. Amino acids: CASSLSAVIGGYTF.

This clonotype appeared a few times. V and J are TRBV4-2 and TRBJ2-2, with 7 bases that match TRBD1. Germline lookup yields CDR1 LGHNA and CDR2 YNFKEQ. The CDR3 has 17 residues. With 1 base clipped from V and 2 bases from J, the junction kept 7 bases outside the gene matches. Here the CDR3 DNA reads TGTGCCAGCAGCCAAGGGGTGACAGGGACCAACACCGGGGAGCTGTTTTTT. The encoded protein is CASSQGVTGTNTGELFF.

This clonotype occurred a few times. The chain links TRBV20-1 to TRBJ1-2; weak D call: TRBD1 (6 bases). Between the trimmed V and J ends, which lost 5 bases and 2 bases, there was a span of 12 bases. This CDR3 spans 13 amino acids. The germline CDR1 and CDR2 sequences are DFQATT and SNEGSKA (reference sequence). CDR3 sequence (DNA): TGCAGTGCTCGGACAGACATAAACTATGGCTACACCTTC. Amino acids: CSARTDINYGYTF.

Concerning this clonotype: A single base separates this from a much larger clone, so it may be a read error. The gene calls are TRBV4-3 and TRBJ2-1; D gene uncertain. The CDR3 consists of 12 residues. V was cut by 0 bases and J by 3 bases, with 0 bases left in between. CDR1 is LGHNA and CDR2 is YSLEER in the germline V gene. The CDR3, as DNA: TGCGCCAGCAGCCAAGACTACAATGAGCAGTTCTTC. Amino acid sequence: CASSQDYNEQFF.

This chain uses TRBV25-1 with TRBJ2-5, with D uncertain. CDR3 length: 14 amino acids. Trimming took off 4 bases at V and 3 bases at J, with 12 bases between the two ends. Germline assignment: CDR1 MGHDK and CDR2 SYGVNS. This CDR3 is CASSGRKPEETQYF. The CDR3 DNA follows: TGTGCCAGCAGTGGGCGGAAGCCCGAAGAGACCCAGTACTTC.

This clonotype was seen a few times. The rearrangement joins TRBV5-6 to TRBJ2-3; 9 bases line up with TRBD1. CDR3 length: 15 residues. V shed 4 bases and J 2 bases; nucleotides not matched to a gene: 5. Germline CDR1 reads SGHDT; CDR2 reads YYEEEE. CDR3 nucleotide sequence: TGTGCCAGCAGCCTCCGGGACAGGGACACAGATACGCAGTATTTT. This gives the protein CASSLRDRDTDTQYF.

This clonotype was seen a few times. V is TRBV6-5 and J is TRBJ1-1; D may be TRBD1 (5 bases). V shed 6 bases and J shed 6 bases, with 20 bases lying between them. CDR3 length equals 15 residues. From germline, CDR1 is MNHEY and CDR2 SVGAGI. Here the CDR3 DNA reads TGTGCCAGCAGATCTCCCGGGATCGGGGGTTCTGAAGCTTTCTTT. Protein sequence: CASRSPGIGGSEAFF.

CDR3 coding DNA: TGCAGTGCTAGCGGGGGTCTCTACACTGAAGCTTTCTTT. Translating it yields CSASGGLYTEAFF. V is TRBV20-1 and J is TRBJ1-1, with D possibly being TRBD1 (5 bases). The CDR3 is 13 residues long. The V end was cut by 3 bases, the J end by 3 bases, with 11 bases between. Germline V gene lookup returns CDR1 DFQATT and CDR2 SNEGSKA (reference sequence).

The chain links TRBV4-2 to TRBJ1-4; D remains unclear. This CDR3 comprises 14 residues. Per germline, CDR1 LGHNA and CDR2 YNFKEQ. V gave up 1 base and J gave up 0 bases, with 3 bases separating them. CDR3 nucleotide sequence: TGTGCCAGCAGCCAAGGATCAACTAATGAAAAACTGTTTTTT. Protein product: CASSQGSTNEKLFF.

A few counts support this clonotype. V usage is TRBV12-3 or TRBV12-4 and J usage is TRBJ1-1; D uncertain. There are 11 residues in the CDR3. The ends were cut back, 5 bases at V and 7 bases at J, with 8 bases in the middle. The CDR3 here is CASSGRVEAFF. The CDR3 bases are TGTGCCAGCAGTGGACGGGTTGAAGCTTTCTTT.

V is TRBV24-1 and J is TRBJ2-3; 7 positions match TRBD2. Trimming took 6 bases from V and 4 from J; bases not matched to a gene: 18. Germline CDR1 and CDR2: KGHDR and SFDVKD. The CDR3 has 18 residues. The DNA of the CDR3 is TGTGCCACCAGTCCCATCGGGGGGACGGGGGTCACAGCAGATACGCAGTATTTT. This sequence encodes CATSPIGGTGVTADTQYF.